The 20 T cell receptor beta chains listed next were all sequenced from one sample in a study of T cell changes during pregnancy in multiple sclerosis. Repertoires were generated with immunoSEQ multiplex PCR, while TCRdb's copy carries only in-frame clones and drops some. The sample includes about 92,000 clones, roughly 93% seen only once; the top ten take 2.2%. The material sequenced was peripheral blood, taken in the third trimester of pregnancy. Every receptor here comes from a female donor with multiple sclerosis, enrolled in a pregnancy study.

The V gene is TRBV10-3, the J gene TRBJ2-1, with no clear D. This CDR3 has 12 residues. Per germline, CDR1 ENHRY and CDR2 SYGVKD. Here the CDR3 DNA reads TGTGCACACAGCAGCAGTGGCAATGAGCAGTTCTTC. As protein: CAHSSSGNEQFF.

The chain has TRBV28 and TRBJ2-7; 8 bases fit TRBD1. CDR3 size: 15 residues. Trimming cost V 4 bases and J 0 bases; bases outside gene matches: 5. The germline CDR1 and CDR2 sequences are MDHEN and SYDVKM. The CDR3 protein is CASSSHGTGSYEQYF. The CDR3 coding sequence is TGTGCCAGCAGTTCCCACGGGACAGGCTCCTACGAGCAGTACTTC.

J is TRBJ2-3 and V is TRBV6-1, with a tentative D call TRBD2 (5 bases). The CDR3 sequence is 14 residues long. V gave up 4 bases and J gave up 6 bases, with 14 bases separating them. Germline-derived CDR1 and CDR2 are MNHNS and SASEGT. The CDR3 is CASSAEGRGDTQYF. CDR3 nucleotides: TGTGCCAGCAGTGCAGAGGGCCGAGGGGATACGCAGTATTTT.

The chain joins TRBV28 to TRBJ2-1; 12 nucleotides agree with TRBD2. Per germline, CDR1 MDHEN and CDR2 SYDVKM. V dropped 5 bases and J dropped 6; count of bases not matched to a gene: 14. The CDR3 consists of 18 residues. The CDR3 spells CASSPLQLTSGRTNEQFF. In nucleotides, the CDR3 is TGTGCCAGCAGTCCCCTCCAACTTACTAGCGGGAGGACCAATGAGCAGTTCTTC.

The chain employs TRBV7-9 and TRBJ2-7; D perhaps matches TRBD1 (5 bases). V was shortened by 2 bases and J by 1 base, with 15 bases between the two germline ends. The CDR3 is 16 residues long. CDR1 and CDR2 from the germline V gene are SEHNR and FQNEAQ (reference sequence). This chain's CDR3 is CASSLSVQETSYEQYF. Written as DNA, the CDR3 is TGTGCCAGCAGCTTATCCGTACAGGAGACGTCCTACGAGCAGTACTTC.

The chain joins TRBV30 to TRBJ2-7; 7 positions agree with TRBD2. Trimming at V came to 0 bases and at J to 1 base, leaving 3 bases not matched to a gene. CDR3 length equals 14 residues. From germline, CDR1 is GTSNPN and CDR2 SVGIG (reference sequence). The CDR3 sequence is CAWSVSGGSYEQYF. As DNA, the CDR3 is TGTGCCTGGAGTGTATCGGGAGGATCCTACGAGCAGTACTTC.

The genes are TRBV6-5 and TRBJ2-7, with D possibly TRBD1 on 6 matching bases. This CDR3 comprises 12 residues. Germline V CDR1 and CDR2: MNHEY, SVGAGI. The V end was cut by 10 bases, the J end by 5 bases, with 15 bases between. The CDR3 protein is CATRQVSNEQYF. The CDR3 nucleotides read TGTGCCACTCGACAGGTGTCCAACGAGCAGTACTTC.

The V call is TRBV4-3, the J call TRBJ2-2; possibly TRBD2 for D (6 bases). Trimming took off 0 bases at V and 5 bases at J, with 16 bases between the two ends. Germline V lookup: CDR1 LGHNA, CDR2 YSLEER. This CDR3 is 17 amino acids long. The CDR3 here is CASSQDGARRDTGELFF. CDR3 coding DNA: TGCGCCAGCAGCCAAGATGGAGCGAGGCGGGATACCGGGGAGCTGTTTTTT.

The chain has TRBV25-1 and TRBJ2-3, with 9 bases that match TRBD1. The CDR3 totals 15 residues. V lost 4 bases to trimming and J lost 3 bases; unmatched junction nucleotides: 5. Looked up from germline, CDR1 is MGHDK and CDR2 is SYGVNS. This CDR3 reads CASSGTGTGTDTQYF. In DNA, the CDR3 is TGTGCCAGCAGTGGGACAGGGACAGGGACAGATACGCAGTATTTT.

This clone was recorded once. This chain connects TRBV2 to TRBJ2-7; tentative D call: TRBD1 (6 bases). Germline values: CDR1 SNHLY, CDR2 FYNNEI. The CDR3 length is 16 residues. The ends were cut back, 6 bases at V and 3 bases at J, with 21 bases in the middle. As DNA, the CDR3 is TGTGCCAGCAGGACCCGGGACACCGGACGGGTCTACGAGCAGTACTTC. This codes for CASRTRDTGRVYEQYF.

Comments on this clone: Germline is not matched at one junction end, which may reflect a read error. This sequence joins TRBV4-2 and TRBJ2-1; 11 bases map to TRBD2. Germline CDR1 is LGHNA and CDR2 is YNFKEQ. CDR3 length equals 15 residues. Written as DNA, the CDR3 is TGTGCTAGCAGCTCCCCGCAACTAGCGGGAGATGAGCAGTTCTTC. It is translated as CASSSPQLAGDEQFF.

This chain links TRBV5-1 with TRBJ2-2; weak D call: TRBD2 (5 bases). V was cut by 4 bases and J by 7 bases, with 14 bases left in between. Germline V gives CDR1 SGHRS, CDR2 YFSETQ. The CDR3 sequence is 14 residues long. The CDR3 loop is CASSGRGRDGELFF. As DNA, the CDR3 is TGCGCCAGCAGCGGGAGAGGTCGGGACGGGGAGCTGTTTTTT.

The CDR3 nucleotides read TGTGCCAGCAGCAAAGCGCAGGGACAGGGCTCCTACGAGCAGTACTTC. It encodes CASSKAQGQGSYEQYF. The J gene is TRBJ2-7, the V gene TRBV21-1; the D segment call TRBD1 is taken from the table without a DNA check. TRBV21-1 is recorded as a pseudogene. This CDR3 is built from 16 residues.

V gene TRBV5-1 combines with J gene TRBJ2-7; 9 nucleotides agree with TRBD2. Germline V gene sequence: CDR1 SGHRS, CDR2 YFSETQ. V dropped 4 bases and J dropped 4; count of bases not matched to a gene: 15. This CDR3 contains 17 residues. The CDR3: CASSPSMAGGPGYEQYF. CDR3 sequence (DNA): TGCGCCAGCAGCCCATCTATGGCGGGAGGGCCGGGTTACGAGCAGTACTTC.

The V call is TRBV4-2, the J call TRBJ2-7; 7 bases match TRBD1. V lost 5 bases, J lost 7 bases, and 11 bases stayed unmatched. The length of the CDR3 is 14 residues. Germline V gene lookup returns CDR1 LGHNA and CDR2 YNFKEQ. The CDR3 reads CASSIRTGQGEQYF. Written as DNA, the CDR3 is TGTGCCAGCAGCATCCGGACAGGTCAGGGAGAGCAGTACTTC.

The CDR3 here is CASSLPAGSGRRRGQYF. In DNA form, the CDR3 reads TGTGCCAGCAGCTTACCTGCCGGTAGCGGGAGGCGGAGAGGCCAGTACTTC. V is TRBV5-5 and J is TRBJ2-5; TRBD2 matches at 10 bases. This CDR3 region has 17 residues. Germline trimming cut 2 bases from V and 10 bases from J; bases unmatched to any gene: 17. The germline V gene has CDR1 SGHKS and CDR2 YYEKEE (reference sequence).

The chain combines TRBV27 with TRBJ2-2; TRBD2 matches 14 bases. Trimming at V came to 4 bases and at J to 9 bases, leaving 7 bases not matched to a gene. CDR1 is MNHEY, CDR2 SMNVEV, per germline (reference sequence). The CDR3 contains 16 residues. CDR3 loop: CASSSGTSGRIRELFF. The CDR3 DNA follows: TGTGCCAGCAGTTCGGGGACTAGCGGGAGAATCAGGGAGCTGTTTTTT.

The rearrangement links TRBV28 to TRBJ1-5; 8 bases match TRBD1. The CDR3 length is 15 residues. V shed 5 bases and J 4 bases; nucleotides not matched to a gene: 7. Germline CDR1 and CDR2: MDHEN and SYDVKM. The CDR3 DNA reads as TGTGCCAGCAGTCCTGGGACAGGCGCTAATCAGCCCCAGCATTTT. This codes for CASSPGTGANQPQHF.

This clone has just one count. V gene TRBV9 combines with J gene TRBJ2-5, with 8 nucleotides matching TRBD2. Germline V gene lookup returns CDR1 SGDLS and CDR2 YYNGEE. With 0 bases clipped from V and 5 bases from J, the junction kept 12 bases outside the gene matches. This CDR3 has 17 amino acids. The CDR3 here is CASSVDPPGLVRETQYF. The CDR3 DNA reads TGTGCCAGCAGCGTAGACCCACCGGGACTAGTTAGGGAGACCCAGTACTTC.

The genes are TRBV9 and TRBJ2-5, with TRBD1 identical over 8 bases. Germline V gene sequence: CDR1 SGDLS, CDR2 YYNGEE. V trimming: 3 bases; J trimming: 5 bases; junction bases outside the gene matches: 12. CDR3 length equals 16 residues. CDR3: CASSARLPGGTETQYF. The CDR3 DNA reads TGTGCCAGCAGCGCGCGTCTTCCAGGGGGCACGGAGACCCAGTACTTC. Full variable domain (remainder filled in from reference TRBV9 and TRBJ2-5): DSGVTQTPKHLITATGQRVTLRCSPRSGDLSVYWYQQSLDQGLQFLIQYYNGEERAKGNILERFSAQQFPDLHSELNLSSLELGDSALYFCASSARLPGGTETQYFGPGTRLLVL.